This entry lists 27 T cell receptor beta chains sequenced from one sample in a study of T cell responses to AZD1222 COVID-19 vaccine. Assay used: immunoSEQ multiplex PCR; TCRdb lists only in-frame clones, some missing. The repertoire holds more than 150,000 clones, with around 86% as singletons. This specimen was peripheral blood, taken on day 0 of MenACWY control vaccination. Receptors were obtained from an adult in good health.

In DNA form, the CDR3 reads TGTGCCAGCAGCTCCCGCATAGTAGAATTCTACGAGCAGTACTTC. It yields the protein CASSSRIVEFYEQYF. The chain uses TRBV7-8 and TRBJ2-7; D unresolved. V lost 4 bases and J 3 bases, leaving 16 bases between the germline ends. The CDR3 length is 15 residues. CDR1 SGHVS and CDR2 FQNEAQ come from the germline V gene.

The chain has TRBV5-1 and TRBJ2-3, with TRBD2 identical over 10 bases. From germline, CDR1 is SGHRS and CDR2 YFSETQ. The length of the CDR3 is 15 residues. Unmatched junction bases numbered 5, after V lost 4 bases and J lost 3 bases. CDR3 sequence: CASSLQTSGTDTQYF. In DNA, the CDR3 is TGCGCCAGCAGCCTCCAGACTAGCGGGACAGATACGCAGTATTTT.

The chain links TRBV28 to TRBJ1-5; TRBD1 matches at 8 bases. The CDR3 spans 15 residues. V dropped 8 bases and J dropped 0; count of bases not matched to a gene: 6. The V gene's germline CDR1 is MDHEN and CDR2 SYDVKM. CDR3 nucleotide sequence: TGTGCCAGCCATTCACAGGGGGATAGCAATCAGCCCCAGCATTTT. The encoded protein is CASHSQGDSNQPQHF.

The rearrangement uses TRBV10-3 and TRBJ2-7; D unclear. V shed 1 base and J shed 7 bases, with 5 bases lying between them. The CDR3 totals 11 residues. Germline V gives CDR1 ENHRY, CDR2 SYGVKD. CDR3 sequence (DNA): TGTGCCATCAGTGAGTTTCAGGAGCAGTACTTC. Its protein is CAISEFQEQYF.

The chain has TRBV6-5 and TRBJ2-3; no clear D gene. Germline loops: CDR1 MNHEY, CDR2 SVGAGI. CDR3 length: 13 amino acids. Deletions cut 7 bases from V and 1 base from J, with 9 bases between. As DNA, the CDR3 is TGTGCCAGCACCGAAGGAGGCACAGATACGCAGTATTTT. Translated, it gives CASTEGGTDTQYF.

A few counts support this clone. This chain connects TRBV30 to TRBJ1-1; the D is unclear. CDR3 length: 16 residues. Trimming removed 3 bases from V and 0 bases from J, with 17 bases in between. Per the germline V gene, CDR1 is GTSNPN and CDR2 is SVGIG (reference sequence). CDR3 DNA sequence: TGTGCCTGGAGCCGTGCACCCAACCCCCTGAACACTGAAGCTTTCTTT. Translation: CAWSRAPNPLNTEAFF.

The J gene is TRBJ1-5, the V gene TRBV10-3; the match to TRBD1 covers 7 bases. The ends lost 3 bases at V and 3 bases at J; junction bases unmatched: 5. Germline V gene sequence: CDR1 ENHRY, CDR2 SYGVKD. The CDR3 totals 15 residues. The CDR3 coding sequence is TGTGCCATCAGTGAAACAGGGGCTTTCAATCAGCCCCAGCATTTT. Translation gives CAISETGAFNQPQHF.

The genes are TRBV9 and TRBJ2-3; unclear D gene. This CDR3 comprises 14 residues. The V end lost 3 bases, the J end lost 1 base, and 9 bases lay between the germline ends. Germline lookup yields CDR1 SGDLS and CDR2 YYNGEE. CDR3 in amino acids: CASSGVGRTDTQYF. For the CDR3, the DNA is TGTGCCAGCAGCGGGGTGGGTCGCACAGATACGCAGTATTTT.

The V gene is TRBV5-1, the J gene TRBJ1-2; no clear D. Germline V gene sequence: CDR1 SGHRS, CDR2 YFSETQ. The CDR3 has 12 residues. Trimming pared 1 base from V and 5 bases from J, leaving 6 bases between. Written as DNA, the CDR3 is TGCGCCAGCAGCTTGACGGATTATGGCTACACCTTC. Its protein product is CASSLTDYGYTF.

The V call is TRBV5-4, the J call TRBJ2-3; TRBD2 might be the D (6 bases). CDR3 length: 15 amino acids. The germline V gene encodes CDR1 SGHNT and CDR2 YYREEE (reference sequence). Trimming stripped 4 bases from V and 6 bases from J, with 18 bases between. The CDR3 DNA reads as TGTGCCAGCAGCCAGGACGCGGGATCATGGGATACGCAGTATTTT. It specifies CASSQDAGSWDTQYF. Together with reference TRBV5-4 and TRBJ2-3, the CDR3 gives the full variable domain: ETGVTQSPTHLIKTRGQQVTLRCSSQSGHNTVSWYQQALGQGPQFIFQYYREEENGRGNFPPRFSGLQFPNYSSELNVNALELDDSALYLCASSQDAGSWDTQYFGPGTRLTVL.

V is TRBV4-2 and J is TRBJ2-1, with 8 positions matching TRBD2. The CDR3 covers 17 residues. V was clipped by 0 bases and J by 3 bases; unmatched bases: 7. CDR1 and CDR2 from the germline V gene are LGHNA and YNFKEQ. CDR3 nucleotide sequence: TGTGCCAGCAGCCAAGATCGGGGGGGAGTACGCTACAATGAGCAGTTCTTC. This codes for CASSQDRGGVRYNEQFF.

The genes are TRBV3-1 (or the pseudogene TRBV3-2) and TRBJ2-2; weak D call: TRBD2 (6 bases). The CDR3 has 14 residues. V was clipped by 6 bases and J by 7 bases, with 15 bases between them. Germline CDR1 is LGHDT and CDR2 is YNNKEL (reference sequence). CDR3 nucleotides: TGTGCCAGCAGATTCGGGACTCAAGGCGGGGAGCTGTTTTTT. This encodes CASRFGTQGGELFF.

V is TRBV5-8 and J is TRBJ2-5, with no clear D. Trimming shortened V by 1 base and J by 5 bases, and 9 bases separated the two germline ends. There are 13 residues in the CDR3. Per the germline V gene, CDR1 is SGHTS and CDR2 is YDEGEE. The CDR3 protein is CASSLWEGETQYF. The DNA for the CDR3 is TGTGCCAGCAGCTTGTGGGAAGGGGAGACCCAGTACTTC.

This chain connects TRBV6-5 to TRBJ1-1; D call uncertain. The V end lost 4 bases, the J end lost 0 bases, and 9 bases lay between the germline ends. Germline CDR1 and CDR2: MNHEY and SVGAGI. The CDR3 covers 14 residues. The CDR3 sequence: CASSLRRLNTEAFF. The CDR3 DNA follows: TGTGCCAGCAGTTTGAGACGTCTGAACACTGAAGCTTTCTTT.

This clone has only one observation. CDR3 coding DNA: TGTGCCAGCAGCTTAGGGCAGCGGGGCGGGGGTGAGCAGTTCTTC. Amino acid sequence: CASSLGQRGGGEQFF. The chain has TRBV7-6 and TRBJ2-1; 7 bases map to TRBD2. CDR1 is SGHVS, CDR2 FNYEAQ, per germline. The CDR3 has 15 amino acids. J lost 9 bases, V lost 1 base, and 9 bases had no gene match.

This clone showed up just once. This sequence joins TRBV6-1 and TRBJ2-6, with TRBD1 matching 7 bases. CDR1 and CDR2 (germline): MNHNS, SASEGT. After removal of 4 bases from V and 0 bases from J, the junction contained 6 bases not matched to a gene. This CDR3 has 17 amino acids. The CDR3 reads CASSGNRGDSGANVLTF. The CDR3 nucleotides are TGTGCCAGCAGTGGCAACAGGGGTGACTCTGGGGCCAACGTCCTGACTTTC.

The chain combines TRBV28 with TRBJ2-3; D is unclear. This CDR3 region has 14 residues. Trimming removed 4 bases from V and 0 bases from J, with 8 bases in between. Germline V CDR1 and CDR2: MDHEN, SYDVKM. The DNA of the CDR3 is TGTGCCAGCAGTTACCCGGGCAGCACAGATACGCAGTATTTT. Translated, it gives CASSYPGSTDTQYF. The complete variable domain, with remaining parts taken from reference TRBV28 and TRBJ2-3, reads DVKVTQSSRYLVKRTGEKVFLECVQDMDHENMFWYRQDPGLGLRLIYFSYDVKMKEKGDIPEGYSVSREKKERFSLILESASTNQTSMYLCASSYPGSTDTQYFGPGTRLTVL.

V is TRBV28 and J is TRBJ2-7, with 11 bases identical to TRBD2. This CDR3 contains 19 residues. J gave up 1 base and V 3 bases, and 14 bases lay outside the gene matches. Germline lookup yields CDR1 MDHEN and CDR2 SYDVKM. CDR3 protein: CASSFPTSGIRLSSYEQYF. The CDR3 bases are TGTGCCAGCAGTTTCCCGACTAGCGGGATCCGGTTGTCTTCCTACGAGCAGTACTTC. Using reference TRBV28 and TRBJ2-7 for the parts outside the CDR3, the full variable domain is DVKVTQSSRYLVKRTGEKVFLECVQDMDHENMFWYRQDPGLGLRLIYFSYDVKMKEKGDIPEGYSVSREKKERFSLILESASTNQTSMYLCASSFPTSGIRLSSYEQYFGPGTRLTVT.

This chain joins TRBV19 and TRBJ2-2; D unresolved. The CDR3 runs 14 residues. V was trimmed by 3 bases and J by 6 bases, leaving 11 bases between them. Germline V gene lookup returns CDR1 LNHDA and CDR2 SQIVND (reference sequence). Here the CDR3 DNA reads TGTGCCAGTAGTATCGGTCATATTGCCGGGGAGCTGTTTTTT. This sequence encodes CASSIGHIAGELFF.

The chain recombines TRBV28 with TRBJ1-5, with D hard to call. V lost 7 bases and J 0 bases, leaving 19 bases between the germline ends. Germline V gene data show CDR1 as MDHEN and CDR2 as SYDVKM. The CDR3 has 17 residues. The CDR3 is CASTGNAIPYSNQPQHF. The CDR3 nucleotides read TGTGCCAGCACGGGGAACGCTATACCCTATAGCAATCAGCCCCAGCATTTT.

CDR3 sequence (DNA): TGTGCCAGCAGCTTAGCGAGCGGGGCGAACACCGGGGAGCTGTTTTTT. Translation gives CASSLASGANTGELFF. The chain has TRBV7-9 and TRBJ2-2; TRBD2 matches 7 bases. Trimming cost V 0 bases and J 0 bases; bases outside gene matches: 1. This CDR3 contains 16 residues. The germline CDR1 and CDR2 sequences are SEHNR and FQNEAQ (reference sequence).

CDR3 loop: CASSLTRDTREQYF. As DNA, the CDR3 is TGTGCCAGCAGCTTAACCCGGGACACACGCGAGCAGTACTTC. The J gene is TRBJ2-7, the V gene TRBV11-2, with D maybe TRBD1 (6 bases). CDR1 and CDR2 (germline): SGHAT, FQNNGV. Trimming shortened V by 2 bases and J by 6 bases, and 14 bases separated the two germline ends. CDR3 size: 14 residues. Using reference TRBV11-2 and TRBJ2-7 for the parts outside the CDR3, the full variable domain is EAGVAQSPRYKIIEKRQSVAFWCNPISGHATLYWYQQILGQGPKLLIQFQNNGVVDDSQLPKDRFSAERLKGVDSTLKIQPAKLEDSAVYLCASSLTRDTREQYFGPGTRLTVT.

The chain has TRBV10-3 and TRBJ2-2; perhaps TRBD2 as D (5 bases). Trimming removed 3 bases at V and 7 bases at J, with 27 bases between. CDR1 is ENHRY, CDR2 SYGVKD, per germline. The CDR3 sequence is 19 residues long. The CDR3 coding sequence is TGTGCCATCAGTGACACTACACCCGGGGAGCGGAGAGCGGTCGGGGAGCTGTTTTTT. It yields the protein CAISDTTPGERRAVGELFF.

The chain carries TRBV9 and TRBJ1-5; D may be TRBD1 (5 bases). Germline CDR1 SGDLS, CDR2 YYNGEE. Deletions cut 0 bases from V and 6 bases from J, with 10 bases between. CDR3 length equals 14 residues. CDR3 bases: TGTGCCAGCAGCGTAGACGGGGCACCTCAGCCCCAGCATTTT. This encodes CASSVDGAPQPQHF.

This clone is a singleton in its sample. The chain joins TRBV18 to TRBJ2-7, with TRBD1 matching 7 bases. The J segment lost 4 bases and the V segment lost 4 bases, leaving 7 bases of the junction unmatched. The CDR3 consists of 14 residues. Germline-derived CDR1 and CDR2 are KGHSH and LQKENI. The CDR3 loop reads CASSLSGGGYEQYF. As DNA, the CDR3 is TGTGCCAGCTCACTTTCAGGGGGTGGATACGAGCAGTACTTC. The entire variable domain, with the rest obtained from reference TRBV18 and TRBJ2-7, is as follows: NAGVMQNPRHLVRRRGQEARLRCSPMKGHSHVYWYRQLPEEGLKFMVYLQKENIIDESGMPKERFSAEFPKEGPSILRIQQVVRGDSAAYFCASSLSGGGYEQYFGPGTRLTVT.

The V gene is TRBV30, the J gene TRBJ1-6; 7 positions match TRBD1. The CDR3 has 16 residues. Germline values: CDR1 GTSNPN, CDR2 SVGIG (reference sequence). V lost 3 bases, J lost 9 bases, and 14 bases stayed unmatched. This chain's CDR3 is CAWSRTGPTGGSPLHF. CDR3 DNA sequence: TGTGCCTGGAGCAGGACAGGCCCCACGGGGGGTTCACCCCTCCACTTT.

This clone occurred once. The gene calls are TRBV30 and TRBJ1-4; 9 positions match TRBD1. J gave up 7 bases and V 3 bases, and 6 bases lay outside the gene matches. The germline V gene encodes CDR1 GTSNPN and CDR2 SVGIG (reference sequence). CDR3 size: 14 residues. In nucleotides, the CDR3 is TGTGCCTGGAGAGGACAGGGGAGGGTTGAAAAACTGTTTTTT. Translating it yields CAWRGQGRVEKLFF.